This paragraph covers one TCR beta chain sequence. The germline V gene encodes CDR1 MNHEY and CDR2 SVGAGI. With 0 bases clipped from V and 2 bases from J, the junction kept 5 bases outside the gene matches. The CDR3 runs to 16 residues. The sample is drawn from a study of cytomegalovirus exposure and HLA in healthy donors. With 60 Vbeta and 13 Jbeta primers, the PCR was carried out. TCRdb keeps only in-frame clones here, not all; method: immunoSEQ multiplex PCR. The table has roughly 130,000 clones, 74% seen once. The gene calls are TRBV6-5 and TRBJ2-7; TRBD2 matches 9 bases. Sample: PBMCs. This sequence originates from a man between 18 and 29 years old in good health and CMV-seropositive. CDR3 DNA sequence: TGTGCCAGCAGTTACTCGAGCGGGGGGCCGGCCTACGAGCAGTACTTC. Translating it yields CASSYSSGGPAYEQYF.